This entry lists 23 T cell receptor beta chains sequenced from one sample in a study of T cells in Graves' hyperthyroidism and ophthalmopathy. The TCR beta CDR3 regions underwent amplification using RNA transcripts as the source. HTBI primers were employed in a first-round RT-PCR of the TCR CDR3. TCRdb reprocessed the multiplex PCR reads with MiXCR, giving one entry per CDR3 protein. The sample has about 600,000 distinct CDR3 sequences; around 14% are singletons. Sequencing was carried out using blood. These receptors came from a woman aged 18-29 years with Graves' ophthalmopathy.

J is TRBJ2-1 and V is TRBV19, with 10 bases aligning to TRBD1. The CDR3 spans 15 residues. Germline V gene lookup returns CDR1 LNHDA and CDR2 SQIVND (reference sequence). The junction had 9 bases not matched to a gene; V was cut back by 7 bases and J by 6 bases. CDR3 region: CASIPGQGLSNEQFF. DNA for the CDR3: TGTGCCAGTATCCCGGGACAGGGGTTAAGCAATGAGCAGTTCTTC.

This clonotype appeared many times. V gene TRBV11-2 combines with J gene TRBJ2-1, with D hard to call. V dropped 0 bases and J dropped 1 base, with 10 bases sitting between them. The CDR3 contains 16 residues. The germline V gene has CDR1 SGHAT and CDR2 FQNNGV. CDR3 nucleotides: TGTGCCAGCAGCTTAGAAACACGTCGATCCTACAATGAGCAGTTCTTC. This translates into CASSLETRRSYNEQFF. Full variable domain (missing parts from reference TRBV11-2 and TRBJ2-1): EAGVAQSPRYKIIEKRQSVAFWCNPISGHATLYWYQQILGQGPKLLIQFQNNGVVDDSQLPKDRFSAERLKGVDSTLKIQPAKLEDSAVYLCASSLETRRSYNEQFFGPGTRLTVL.

The genes are TRBV24-1 and TRBJ1-2; TRBD1 matches 12 bases. The CDR3 covers 17 residues. CDR1 is KGHDR, CDR2 SFDVKD, per germline. V lost 4 bases, J lost 8 bases, and 13 bases stayed unmatched. For the CDR3, the DNA is TGTGCCACCAGTGACCCCGGGACAGGGGGCGCCTTTTCCGGCTACACCTTC. Amino acid sequence: CATSDPGTGGAFSGYTF.

This clonotype was observed a few times. In DNA form, the CDR3 reads TGTGCCAGTAGTATGCTCCAGACGGCCTACGAGCAGTACTTC. It encodes CASSMLQTAYEQYF. This rearrangement joins TRBV19 to TRBJ2-7; D is unresolved. With 3 bases removed from V and 2 bases from J, the gap between germline ends came to 11 bases. Germline V gene sequence: CDR1 LNHDA, CDR2 SQIVND (reference sequence). This CDR3 comprises 14 residues.

This clonotype was seen at least ten times. The chain carries TRBV30 and TRBJ1-5, with D hard to call. Trimming removed 3 bases at V and 1 base at J, with 10 bases between. CDR1 and CDR2 from the germline V gene are GTSNPN and SVGIG (reference sequence). The CDR3 is 14 amino acids. The CDR3 region has the DNA TGTGCCTGGAGGCCGTGGACCAGCAATCAGCCCCAGCATTTT. This encodes CAWRPWTSNQPQHF. Full variable domain (remainder filled in from reference TRBV30 and TRBJ1-5): SQTIHQWPATLVQPVGSPLSLECTVEGTSNPNLYWYRQAAGRGLQLLFYSVGIGQISSEVPQNLSASRPQDRQFILSSKKLLLSDSGFYLCAWRPWTSNQPQHFGDGTRLSIL.

This clonotype was found many times. CDR3 in DNA: TGCAGTGCTAGAGGCCGGACTAGCGGGATGGAAGAGACCCAGTACTTC. Protein sequence: CSARGRTSGMEETQYF. The rearrangement links TRBV20-1 to TRBJ2-5; 12 nucleotides align to TRBD2. The CDR3 length is 16 residues. J gave up 3 bases and V 1 base, and 6 bases lay outside the gene matches. CDR1 is DFQATT and CDR2 is SNEGSKA in the germline V gene (reference sequence).

This clonotype was counted many times. CDR3 protein: CASSFGGPAWNQPQHF. The DNA of the CDR3 is TGTGCCAGCAGCTTCGGGGGCCCTGCGTGGAATCAGCCCCAGCATTTT. This chain uses TRBV7-2 with TRBJ1-5, with D possibly being TRBD1 (6 bases). CDR1 and CDR2 (germline): SGHTA, FQGNSA. Trimming cost V 3 bases and J 4 bases, with 16 bases left between them. The CDR3 loop spans 16 amino acids. The full variable domain, its missing parts supplied by reference TRBV7-2 and TRBJ1-5, is GAGVSQSPSNKVTEKGKDVELRCDPISGHTALYWYRQSLGQGLEFLIYFQGNSAPDKSGLPSDRFSAERTGGSVSTLTIQRTQQEDSAVYLCASSFGGPAWNQPQHFGDGTRLSIL.

The rearrangement joins TRBV20-1 to TRBJ1-2; D is undetermined. The CDR3 covers 12 residues. The V and J ends lost 3 bases and 6 bases respectively, with 11 bases between them. CDR1 is DFQATT, CDR2 SNEGSKA, per germline (reference sequence). The CDR3 here is CSASRFRHGYTF. DNA for the CDR3: TGCAGTGCTAGTAGGTTTAGGCATGGCTACACCTTC.

Concerning this clonotype: It may be a read error: a sequence one base away is much more abundant. The chain recombines TRBV20-1 with TRBJ2-7; D unresolved. Trimming took off 3 bases at V and 3 bases at J, with 9 bases between the two ends. The CDR3 length is 12 residues. Germline V lookup: CDR1 DFQATT, CDR2 SNEGSKA (reference sequence). CDR3 coding DNA: TGCAGTGCTAGCTATGAGGACTACGAGCAGTACTTC. Translated, it gives CSASYEDYEQYF.

V usage is TRBV6-2 or TRBV6-3 and J usage is TRBJ2-2; no reliable D call. Germline V gene data show CDR1 as MNHEY and CDR2 as SVGEGT. The CDR3 totals 13 residues. Trimming cost V 2 bases and J 6 bases, with 7 bases left between them. The chain's CDR3 is CASSYPRPGELFF. The CDR3 DNA sequence: TGTGCCAGCAGTTACCCGAGGCCCGGGGAGCTGTTTTTT.

The chain uses TRBV20-1 and TRBJ2-7, with 12 bases that match TRBD2. V dropped 3 bases and J dropped 5; count of bases not matched to a gene: 5. The CDR3 covers 14 residues. The germline CDR1 and CDR2 sequences are DFQATT and SNEGSKA (reference sequence). The CDR3 nucleotides are TGCAGTGCTAGCCGACTAGCGGGAGACAACGAGCAGTACTTC. Translation: CSASRLAGDNEQYF.

On this clonotype: Sequence at one end of the junction differs from germline and may be a read error. This chain links TRBV5-1 with TRBJ1-1; D gene ambiguous. This CDR3 has 15 residues. Germline assignment: CDR1 SGHRS and CDR2 YFSETQ. CDR3 sequence reads: CVSSLALELRHEAFF. CDR3 bases: TGCGTCAGCAGCTTGGCTCTGGAGTTACGCCATGAAGCTTTCTTT.

In its sample, this clonotype was seen a few times. The chain joins TRBV14 to TRBJ2-1; 8 nucleotides match TRBD2. The CDR3 is 23 amino acids. Per germline, CDR1 SGHDN and CDR2 FVKESK. V was pared by 2 bases and J by 1 base, with 25 bases of the junction left unmatched. The CDR3 here is CASSQPSMRVGPSGFVSYNEQFF. DNA for the CDR3: TGTGCCAGCAGCCAACCCTCCATGCGGGTGGGACCTAGCGGGTTCGTGTCCTACAATGAGCAGTTCTTC.

A few counts support this clonotype. The CDR3 DNA reads TGCGCCAGCAGCCAAGGACAGCGGGAAGAAGAGACCCAGTACTTC. Translation: CASSQGQREEETQYF. The chain joins TRBV4-1 to TRBJ2-5, with 7 bases identical to TRBD2. The CDR3 sequence is 15 residues long. Trimming removed 1 base from V and 3 bases from J; junction bases left unmatched: 5. Germline lookup yields CDR1 MGHRA and CDR2 YSYEKL.

This clonotype showed up many times. The rearrangement links TRBV10-3 to TRBJ2-1, with D possibly TRBD1 on 7 matching bases. CDR3 length equals 16 residues. V shed 7 bases and J shed 7 bases, with 23 bases lying between them. Germline V lookup: CDR1 ENHRY, CDR2 SYGVKD. CDR3 protein: CAITKDRSSGGNEQFF. The CDR3, as DNA: TGTGCCATCACCAAGGACAGGTCCTCTGGGGGGAATGAGCAGTTCTTC.

In this sample, this clonotype turned up many times. The chain couples TRBV20-1 to TRBJ2-7; D ambiguous. This CDR3 is built from 15 residues. With 3 bases removed from V and 0 bases from J, the gap between germline ends came to 15 bases. Germline CDR1 and CDR2: DFQATT and SNEGSKA (reference sequence). The CDR3 bases are TGCAGTGCTAGGGAGACCCAGTGGGTCTCCTACGAGCAGTACTTC. As protein: CSARETQWVSYEQYF.

In this sample, this clonotype turned up many times. The CDR3 DNA reads as TGTGCCAGCAGGGGACTTTCGACGGCTGGAAACACCATATATTTT. Translation: CASRGLSTAGNTIYF. The J gene is TRBJ1-3, the V gene TRBV12-3 or TRBV12-4, with D maybe TRBD1 (5 bases). Trimming removed 6 bases from V and 2 bases from J, with 14 bases in between. The CDR3 consists of 15 residues.

The chain joins TRBV27 to TRBJ2-2; D is uncertain. Per germline, CDR1 MNHEY and CDR2 SMNVEV (reference sequence). This CDR3 region has 15 residues. V shed 5 bases and J shed 6 bases, with 16 bases lying between them. Here the CDR3 reads CASSGPRPRAGELFF. The CDR3 region has the DNA TGTGCCAGCAGTGGCCCTAGGCCTCGCGCCGGGGAGCTGTTTTTT.

The chain carries TRBV28 and TRBJ1-6, with TRBD1 matching over 7 bases. The ends lost 6 bases at V and 6 bases at J; junction bases unmatched: 14. In germline, CDR1 is MDHEN, CDR2 SYDVKM. CDR3 length: 17 amino acids. CDR3 nucleotides: TGTGCCAGCAGCAGAATGACAGGGCTCCCACTTAATTCACCCCTCCACTTT. Translating gives CASSRMTGLPLNSPLHF.

This clonotype turned up a few times. The genes are TRBV7-9 and TRBJ1-2, with TRBD1 matching 9 bases. This CDR3 contains 13 residues. With V trimmed by 6 bases and J by 6 bases, 5 bases remained unmatched. Germline loops: CDR1 SEHNR, CDR2 FQNEAQ (reference sequence). The CDR3: CASSPTGGHGYTF. CDR3 coding DNA: TGTGCCAGCAGTCCGACAGGGGGGCATGGCTACACCTTC.

This chain connects TRBV28 to TRBJ2-6; tentatively, D is TRBD1 (6 bases). The CDR3 spans 15 residues. Trimming stripped 7 bases from V and 3 bases from J, with 13 bases between. Germline V gives CDR1 MDHEN, CDR2 SYDVKM. The CDR3 bases are TGTGCCAGCAATTCAGGGGCGAGTGGGGCCAACGTCCTGACTTTC. As protein: CASNSGASGANVLTF.

This clonotype occurred a few times. This chain links TRBV30 with TRBJ2-1; 8 nucleotides line up with TRBD1. Unmatched junction bases numbered 5, after V lost 1 base and J lost 0 bases. The CDR3 spans 16 residues. Germline V gene sequence: CDR1 GTSNPN, CDR2 SVGIG (reference sequence). The CDR3 bases are TGTGCCTGGAGTGCCGGGACAGGAAGCTCCTACAATGAGCAGTTCTTC. Translated: CAWSAGTGSSYNEQFF.

This clonotype was seen at least ten times. The chain couples TRBV20-1 to TRBJ2-5, with a tentative D call TRBD2 (6 bases). V was trimmed by 0 bases and J by 0 bases, leaving 20 bases between them. The CDR3 is made up of 18 amino acids. Germline CDR1 is DFQATT and CDR2 is SNEGSKA (reference sequence). CDR3 DNA: TGCAGTGCTAGAGATCTGGGGCACGGGACTCCATACCAAGAGACCCAGTACTTC. Its translation: CSARDLGHGTPYQETQYF.